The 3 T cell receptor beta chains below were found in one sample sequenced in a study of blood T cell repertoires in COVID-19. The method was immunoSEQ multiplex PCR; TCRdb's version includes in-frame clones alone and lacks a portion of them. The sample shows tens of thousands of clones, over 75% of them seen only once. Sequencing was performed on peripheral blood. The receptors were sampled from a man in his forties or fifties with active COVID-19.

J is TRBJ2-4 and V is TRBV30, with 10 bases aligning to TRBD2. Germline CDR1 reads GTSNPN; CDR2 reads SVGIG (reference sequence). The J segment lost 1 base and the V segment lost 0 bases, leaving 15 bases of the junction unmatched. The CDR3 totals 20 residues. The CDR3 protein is CAWSVWGVSGGTGAKNIQYF. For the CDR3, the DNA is TGTGCCTGGAGTGTATGGGGTGTTAGCGGGGGGACCGGGGCCAAAAACATTCAGTACTTC.

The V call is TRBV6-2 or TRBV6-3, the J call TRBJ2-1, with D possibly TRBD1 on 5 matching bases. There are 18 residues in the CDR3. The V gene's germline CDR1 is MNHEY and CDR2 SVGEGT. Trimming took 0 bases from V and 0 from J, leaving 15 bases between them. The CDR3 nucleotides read TGTGCCAGCAGTTACTCGAGTCGGCAGGGTCGCTCCTACAATGAGCAGTTCTTC. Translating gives CASSYSSRQGRSYNEQFF.

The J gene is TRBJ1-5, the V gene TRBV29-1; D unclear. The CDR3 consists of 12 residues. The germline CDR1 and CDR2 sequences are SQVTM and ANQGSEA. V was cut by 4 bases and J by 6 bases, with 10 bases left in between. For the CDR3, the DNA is TGCAGCGTTGGGCAGGAGGGTCAGCCCCAGCATTTT. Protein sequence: CSVGQEGQPQHF.